The entry below describes one TCR beta chain. The antigen is undetermined. Method: immunoSEQ multiplex PCR; TCRdb's copy keeps in-frame clones and lacks some. The sample has around 88,000 clones; roughly 88% are singletons. The data were taken from a study of T cell responses to AZD1222 COVID-19 vaccine. Study information: The study pooled second doses at about 4 or about 12 weeks. Study-wide results and caveats: Targets within unmutated variant regions were reportedly found for nearly half of spike-specific TCRs. Without day 14 samples, only post-peak T cell repertoires were studied. White British people made up most donors, females outnumbered males, and clonal diversity was possibly underestimated.

This material consisted of peripheral blood, taken on day 0 of AZD1222 vaccination. This TCR was recovered from an adult in good health.

CDR3 loop: CASRTPEGFRGYTF. The CDR3 bases are TGTGCCAGTAGAACCCCGGAGGGGTTCCGAGGCTACACCTTC. The rearrangement links TRBV19 to TRBJ1-2; a weak D match, TRBD1 (5 bases). Germline loops: CDR1 LNHDA, CDR2 SQIVND (reference sequence). This CDR3 comprises 14 residues. V was clipped by 6 bases and J by 8 bases, with 19 bases between them.